These T cell receptor beta chains were read from a single sample in a study of cytomegalovirus exposure and HLA in healthy donors. The method was immunoSEQ multiplex PCR; TCRdb's version includes in-frame clones alone and lacks a portion of them. Among some 100,000 clones listed, roughly 82% were seen once. What was sequenced was PBMCs. The origin of the receptors is a man aged 40-49 years in good health and CMV-seropositive. The conserved cysteine and the conserved F or W are not part of the CDR3 here.

v_gene: TRBV18
j_gene: TRBJ1-5
CDR3aa: ASSQSKGASNQPQH

v_gene: TRBV7-2
j_gene: TRBJ2-5
CDR3aa: ASSLYETQY

v_gene: TRBV27
j_gene: TRBJ1-4
CDR3aa: ASGLPGGSTNEKLF

v_gene: TRBV5-3
j_gene: TRBJ2-3
CDR3aa: ARKTSGGPGTDTQY

v_gene: TRBV4-1
j_gene: TRBJ2-1
CDR3aa: ASSPWPSAGGQNEQF

v_gene: TRBV20-1
j_gene: TRBJ1-3
CDR3aa: SASPAGTRY

v_gene: TRBV15
j_gene: TRBJ2-2
CDR3aa: ATSRVGRGGNTGELF

v_gene: TRBV28
j_gene: TRBJ2-7
CDR3aa: ASSSDRGPPYEQY

v_gene: TRBV5-1
j_gene: TRBJ1-6
CDR3aa: ASSSTTLDPGQFNSPLH

v_gene: TRBV19
j_gene: TRBJ2-1
CDR3aa: ASKLAGPHNEQF

v_gene: TRBV19
j_gene: TRBJ2-7
CDR3aa: ASKRQGGTYEQY

v_gene: TRBV7-2
j_gene: TRBJ2-3
CDR3aa: ASSLAPSGGITDTQY

v_gene: TRBV6-5
j_gene: TRBJ1-4
CDR3aa: ATREGYEKLF

v_gene: TRBV15
j_gene: TRBJ2-6
CDR3aa: ATSRMPTGTAISSGANVLT

v_gene: TRBV4-1
j_gene: TRBJ2-1
CDR3aa: ASSQAGTGFDNEQF

v_gene: TRBV7-9
j_gene: TRBJ2-1
CDR3aa: ASSLLSSGGGNEQF

v_gene: TRBV2
j_gene: TRBJ2-3
CDR3aa: ASSSRDNTDTQY

v_gene: TRBV5-1
j_gene: TRBJ2-2
CDR3aa: ASSLVLAGGTGELF

v_gene: TRBV7-9
j_gene: TRBJ2-2
CDR3aa: ASSFSSGELF

v_gene: TRBV28
j_gene: TRBJ1-6
CDR3aa: ASSAPHRDMDSPLH

v_gene: TRBV7-8
j_gene: TRBJ2-3
CDR3aa: ASSLDGGDTQY

v_gene: TRBV18
j_gene: TRBJ1-1
CDR3aa: ASSPDILRELAEAF

v_gene: TRBV2
j_gene: TRBJ2-7
CDR3aa: ASRKTGPQDEQY

v_gene: TRBV28
j_gene: TRBJ2-7
CDR3aa: AGKTGSLSEQY

v_gene: TRBV11-2
j_gene: TRBJ2-7
CDR3aa: ASSHPGHRSSYEQY

v_gene: TRBV6-1
j_gene: TRBJ1-5
CDR3aa: ASSPQGAKPQH

v_gene: TRBV4-3
j_gene: TRBJ2-2
CDR3aa: ASSLFAVNTGELF

v_gene: TRBV6-5
j_gene: TRBJ1-1
CDR3aa: ASIPGHKNTEAF

v_gene: TRBV30
j_gene: TRBJ1-4
CDR3aa: AWSGDAGNVGKLF